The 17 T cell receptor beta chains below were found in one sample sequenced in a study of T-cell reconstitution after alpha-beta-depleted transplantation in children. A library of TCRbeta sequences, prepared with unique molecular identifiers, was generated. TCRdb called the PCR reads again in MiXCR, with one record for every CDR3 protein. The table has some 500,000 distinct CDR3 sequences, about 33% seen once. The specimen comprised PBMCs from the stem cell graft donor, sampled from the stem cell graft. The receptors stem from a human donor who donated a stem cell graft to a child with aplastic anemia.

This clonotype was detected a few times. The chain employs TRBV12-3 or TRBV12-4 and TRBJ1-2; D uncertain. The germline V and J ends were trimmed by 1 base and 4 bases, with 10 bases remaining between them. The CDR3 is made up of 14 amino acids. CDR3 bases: TGTGCCAGCAGTTTAGGGGGTTCGGCCTATGGCTACACCTTC. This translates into CASSLGGSAYGYTF.

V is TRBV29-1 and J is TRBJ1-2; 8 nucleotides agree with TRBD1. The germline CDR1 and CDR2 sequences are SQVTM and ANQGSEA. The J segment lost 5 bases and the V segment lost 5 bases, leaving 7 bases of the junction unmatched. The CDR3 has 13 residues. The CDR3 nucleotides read TGCAGCGTTCTCCAGGGGGCGCCTTATGGCTACACCTTC. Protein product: CSVLQGAPYGYTF.

The CDR3 sequence is CASSRGGTGNQPQHF. Written as DNA, the CDR3 is TGTGCCAGCAGCCGCGGTGGAACAGGCAATCAGCCCCAGCATTTT. The J gene is TRBJ1-5, the V gene TRBV12-3 or TRBV12-4; D is unclear. Trimming shortened V by 6 bases and J by 2 bases, and 14 bases separated the two germline ends. The CDR3 loop spans 15 amino acids.

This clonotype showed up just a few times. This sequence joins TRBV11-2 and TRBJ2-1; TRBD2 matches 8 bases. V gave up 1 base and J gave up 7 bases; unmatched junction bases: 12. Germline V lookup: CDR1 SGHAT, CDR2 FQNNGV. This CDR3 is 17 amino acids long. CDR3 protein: CASSLVGSGGPQNEQFF. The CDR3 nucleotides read TGTGCCAGCAGCTTAGTCGGGTCGGGAGGGCCTCAGAATGAGCAGTTCTTC.

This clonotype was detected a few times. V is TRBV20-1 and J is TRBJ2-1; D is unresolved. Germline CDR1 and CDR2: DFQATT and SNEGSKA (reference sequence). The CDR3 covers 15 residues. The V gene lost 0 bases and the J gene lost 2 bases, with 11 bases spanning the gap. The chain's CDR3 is CSARDRDWAYNEQFF. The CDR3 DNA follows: TGCAGTGCTAGAGATCGCGACTGGGCCTACAATGAGCAGTTCTTC.

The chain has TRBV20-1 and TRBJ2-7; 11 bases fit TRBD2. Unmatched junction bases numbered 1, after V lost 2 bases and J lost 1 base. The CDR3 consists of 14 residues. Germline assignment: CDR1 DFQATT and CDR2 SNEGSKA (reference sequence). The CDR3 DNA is TGCAGTGCTAGACGACTAGCGGGATCCTACGAGCAGTACTTC. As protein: CSARRLAGSYEQYF.

Written as DNA, the CDR3 is TGTGCTAGTGGCAGCCTCAAGACCGGTGAGCAGTTCTTC. It codes for CASGSLKTGEQFF. V is TRBV12-5 and J is TRBJ2-1; D call uncertain. Germline V gene data show CDR1 as LGHNT and CDR2 as FRNRAP. Trimming removed 6 bases at V and 9 bases at J, with 15 bases between. This CDR3 contains 13 residues.

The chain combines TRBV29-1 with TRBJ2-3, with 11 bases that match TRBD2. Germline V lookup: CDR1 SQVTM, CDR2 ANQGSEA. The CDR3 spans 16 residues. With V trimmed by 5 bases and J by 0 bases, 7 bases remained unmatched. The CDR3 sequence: CSVSRLAGLSTDTQYF. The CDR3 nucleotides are TGCAGCGTTTCACGACTAGCGGGATTGAGCACAGATACGCAGTATTTT.

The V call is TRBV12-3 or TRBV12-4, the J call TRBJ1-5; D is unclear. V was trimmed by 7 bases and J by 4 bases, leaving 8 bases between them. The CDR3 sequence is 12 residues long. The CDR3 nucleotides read TGTGCCAGCAATTTGGGGAATCAGCCCCAGCATTTT. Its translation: CASNLGNQPQHF.

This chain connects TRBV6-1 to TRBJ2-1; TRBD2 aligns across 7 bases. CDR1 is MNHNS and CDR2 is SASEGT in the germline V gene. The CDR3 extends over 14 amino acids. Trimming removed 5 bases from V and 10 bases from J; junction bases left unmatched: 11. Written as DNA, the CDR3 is TGTGCCAGCAGTAGCAGCGGGATATTGGTCGAGCAGTTCTTC. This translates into CASSSSGILVEQFF.

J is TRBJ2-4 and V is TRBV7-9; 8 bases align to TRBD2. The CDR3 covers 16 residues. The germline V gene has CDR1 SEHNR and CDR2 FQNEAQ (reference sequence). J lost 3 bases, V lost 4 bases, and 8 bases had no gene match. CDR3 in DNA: TGTGCCAGCAGCTCCCTTAGCGGGACCGACAAAAACATTCAGTACTTC. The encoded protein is CASSSLSGTDKNIQYF.

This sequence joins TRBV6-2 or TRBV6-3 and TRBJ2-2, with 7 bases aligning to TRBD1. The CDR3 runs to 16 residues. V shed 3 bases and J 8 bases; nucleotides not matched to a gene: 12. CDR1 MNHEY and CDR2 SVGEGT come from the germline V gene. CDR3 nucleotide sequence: TGTGCCAGCAGTTATATTCCTCAGGGGGTCGAAGGGGAGCTGTTTTTT. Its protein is CASSYIPQGVEGELFF.

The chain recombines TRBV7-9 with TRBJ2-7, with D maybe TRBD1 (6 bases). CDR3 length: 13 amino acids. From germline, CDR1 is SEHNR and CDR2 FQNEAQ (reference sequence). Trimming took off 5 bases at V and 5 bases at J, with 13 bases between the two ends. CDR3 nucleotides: TGTGCCAGCAGCGGGGGCGAGAACCACGAGCAGTACGTC. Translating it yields CASSGGENHEQYV.

The CDR3 protein is CSASNRDRHPYNEQFF. DNA of the CDR3: TGCAGTGCTTCGAACCGGGACAGGCATCCCTACAATGAGCAGTTCTTC. The chain employs TRBV20-1 and TRBJ2-1; the match to TRBD1 covers 8 bases. The germline CDR1 and CDR2 sequences are DFQATT and SNEGSKA (reference sequence). The CDR3 runs 16 residues. V dropped 5 bases and J dropped 2; count of bases not matched to a gene: 11.

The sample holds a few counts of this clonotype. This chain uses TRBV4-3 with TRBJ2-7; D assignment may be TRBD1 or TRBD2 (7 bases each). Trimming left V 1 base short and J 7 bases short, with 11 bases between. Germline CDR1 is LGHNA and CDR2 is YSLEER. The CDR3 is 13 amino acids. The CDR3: CASSQGQGGEQYF. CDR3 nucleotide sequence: TGCGCCAGCAGCCAAGGGCAGGGGGGGGAGCAGTACTTC.

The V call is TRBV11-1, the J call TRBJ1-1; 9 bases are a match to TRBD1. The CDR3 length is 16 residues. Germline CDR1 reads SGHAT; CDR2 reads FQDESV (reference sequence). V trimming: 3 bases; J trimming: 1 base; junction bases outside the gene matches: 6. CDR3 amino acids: CASSLTGGVGNTEAFF. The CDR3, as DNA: TGTGCCAGCAGCTTGACAGGGGGGGTCGGGAACACTGAAGCTTTCTTT. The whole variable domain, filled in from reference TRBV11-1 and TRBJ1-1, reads EAEVAQSPRYKITEKSQAVAFWCDPISGHATLYWYRQILGQGPELLVQFQDESVVDDSQLPKDRFSAERLKGVDSTLKIQPAELGDSAMYLCASSLTGGVGNTEAFFGQGTRLTVV.

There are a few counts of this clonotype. The CDR3 DNA reads TGTGCCAGCAGTTTAGGTGGGGTTTCGAACACTGAAGCTTTCTTT. Translated: CASSLGGVSNTEAFF. The V and J genes are TRBV28 and TRBJ1-1; no definite D call. The CDR3 runs to 15 residues. Per the germline V gene, CDR1 is MDHEN and CDR2 is SYDVKM. V lost 2 bases and J lost 1, with 11 bases in between.